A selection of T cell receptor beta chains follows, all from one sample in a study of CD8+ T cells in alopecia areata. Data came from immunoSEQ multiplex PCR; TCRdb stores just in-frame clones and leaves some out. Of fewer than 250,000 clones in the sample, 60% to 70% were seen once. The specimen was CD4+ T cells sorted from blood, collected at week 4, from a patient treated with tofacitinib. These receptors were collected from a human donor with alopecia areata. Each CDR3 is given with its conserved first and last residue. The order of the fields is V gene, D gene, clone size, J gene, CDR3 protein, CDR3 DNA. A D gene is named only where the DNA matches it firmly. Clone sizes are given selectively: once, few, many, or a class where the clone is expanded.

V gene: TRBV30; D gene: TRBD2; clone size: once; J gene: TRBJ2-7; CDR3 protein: CAWATSANEQYF; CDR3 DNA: TGTGCCTGGGCGACTAGCGCTAACGAGCAGTACTTC
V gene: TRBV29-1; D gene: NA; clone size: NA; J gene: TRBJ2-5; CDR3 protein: CSVGLSQETQYF; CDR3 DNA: TGCAGCGTTGGACTCAGCCAAGAGACCCAGTACTTC
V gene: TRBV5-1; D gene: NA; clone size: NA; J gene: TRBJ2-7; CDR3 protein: CASTATQQGRGSYEQYF; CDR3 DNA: TGCGCCAGCACCGCGACGCAACAGGGAAGGGGCTCCTACGAGCAGTACTTC
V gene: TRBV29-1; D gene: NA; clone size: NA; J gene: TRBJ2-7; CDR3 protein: CSVYAEGSYEQYF; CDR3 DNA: TGCAGCGTTTATGCGGAGGGCTCCTACGAGCAGTACTTC
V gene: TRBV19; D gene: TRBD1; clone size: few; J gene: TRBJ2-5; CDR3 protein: CASSITVTGPQETQYF; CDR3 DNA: TGTGCCAGTAGTATTACTGTGACAGGGCCTCAAGAGACCCAGTACTTC
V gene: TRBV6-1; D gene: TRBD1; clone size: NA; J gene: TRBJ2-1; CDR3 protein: CASTWGGQGANEQFF; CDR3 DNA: TGTGCCAGCACCTGGGGGGGACAGGGGGCGAATGAGCAGTTCTTC
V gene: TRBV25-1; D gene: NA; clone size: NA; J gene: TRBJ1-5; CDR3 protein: CASSDPHSNQPQHF; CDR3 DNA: TGTGCCAGCAGTGATCCCCATAGCAATCAGCCCCAGCATTTT
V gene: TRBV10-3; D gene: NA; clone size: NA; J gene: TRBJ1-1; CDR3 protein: CATGGGINTEAFF; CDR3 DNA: TGTGCCACCGGGGGGGGAATCAACACTGAAGCTTTCTTT
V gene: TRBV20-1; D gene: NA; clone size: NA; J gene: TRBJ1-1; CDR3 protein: CSASPDQEAFF; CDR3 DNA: TGCAGTGCTAGCCCCGACCAGGAGGCTTTCTTT
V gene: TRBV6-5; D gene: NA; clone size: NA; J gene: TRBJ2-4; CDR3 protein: CASGWGAKNIQYF; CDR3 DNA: TGTGCCAGCGGTTGGGGGGCCAAAAACATTCAGTACTTC